The 24 T cell receptor beta chains in this list originate from one sample, sequenced in a study of OX40 agonist ivuxolimab in advanced cancers. Clones were read by immunoSEQ multiplex PCR, and TCRdb kept only the in-frame ones, dropping some. Counted here are fewer than 70,000 clones, over 75% occurring once; the ten biggest clones make up 6.1%. The specimen comprised CD4+ or CD8+ T cells sorted from blood, sampled in a trial of the OX40 agonist ivuxolimab. These TCRs come from an adult with an advanced solid tumor such as melanoma, head and neck, liver or kidney cancer.

The chain couples TRBV29-1 to TRBJ1-2; 11 nucleotides agree with TRBD1. Per germline, CDR1 SQVTM and CDR2 ANQGSEA. The CDR3 is made up of 14 amino acids. Germline trimming cut 1 base from V and 5 bases from J; bases unmatched to any gene: 3. CDR3 nucleotides: TGCAGCGTTGAAGCAGGGACAGGGGGTTATGGCTACACCTTC. Its protein is CSVEAGTGGYGYTF. Full variable domain (outside the CDR3, taken from reference TRBV29-1 and TRBJ1-2): SAVISQKPSRDICQRGTSLTIQCQVDSQVTMMFWYRQQPGQSLTLIATANQGSEATYESGFVIDKFPISRPNLTFSTLTVSNMSPEDSSIYLCSVEAGTGGYGYTFGSGTRLTVV.

The chain recombines TRBV27 with TRBJ2-5, with 13 nucleotides matching TRBD2. CDR3 length equals 19 residues. Unmatched junction bases numbered 18, after V lost 6 bases and J lost 5 bases. Germline V lookup: CDR1 MNHEY, CDR2 SMNVEV (reference sequence). CDR3 DNA sequence: TGTGCCAGCAGCCGATTATTGGGGACTAGCGGGAAGATTGGGGAGACCCAGTACTTC. It codes for CASSRLLGTSGKIGETQYF.

This sequence joins TRBV19 and TRBJ2-5; 7 bases fit TRBD1. Germline-derived CDR1 and CDR2 are LNHDA and SQIVND (reference sequence). The CDR3 has 13 amino acids. The trim removed 6 bases at V and 2 bases at J, leaving 3 bases unmatched. The CDR3 reads CASSATGQETQYF. DNA for the CDR3: TGTGCCAGTAGCGCGACAGGGCAAGAGACCCAGTACTTC.

This chain joins TRBV5-1 and TRBJ2-5, with 9 bases identical to TRBD2. After removal of 4 bases from V and 2 bases from J, the junction contained 6 bases not matched to a gene. The CDR3 extends over 15 amino acids. Looked up from germline, CDR1 is SGHRS and CDR2 is YFSETQ. Here the CDR3 DNA reads TGCGCCAGCAGCGTTCAGCGGGGGGTGCAAGAGACCCAGTACTTC. Protein sequence: CASSVQRGVQETQYF.

The chain carries TRBV11-3 and TRBJ2-5; TRBD2 might be the D (6 bases). Germline lookup yields CDR1 SGHNT and CDR2 YENEEA. V lost 0 bases and J lost 2, with 10 bases in between. This CDR3 spans 15 amino acids. CDR3: CASSLDRGFQETQYF. The CDR3 region has the DNA TGTGCCAGCAGCTTAGATCGGGGGTTTCAAGAGACCCAGTACTTC.

The chain links TRBV15 to TRBJ2-1; tentatively, D is TRBD1 (5 bases). The ends were cut back, 1 base at V and 4 bases at J, with 5 bases in the middle. CDR1 and CDR2 from the germline V gene are LNHNV and YYDKDF (reference sequence). The CDR3 is 13 amino acids. CDR3 sequence (DNA): TGTGCCACCAGCAGAGGACAGTACAATGAGCAGTTCTTC. Encoded protein: CATSRGQYNEQFF.

This clone has more than one count but fewer than ten. The chain carries TRBV5-1 and TRBJ2-1; 8 bases match TRBD1. Germline trimming cut 4 bases from V and 1 base from J; bases unmatched to any gene: 7. The germline V gene encodes CDR1 SGHRS and CDR2 YFSETQ. The length of the CDR3 is 16 residues. CDR3 loop: CASSGAGTGSYNEQFF. CDR3 nucleotides: TGCGCCAGCAGCGGAGCCGGGACAGGATCCTACAATGAGCAGTTCTTC.

The rearrangement uses TRBV18 and TRBJ1-6, with TRBD1 as a possible D gene (6 bases). CDR3 length equals 14 residues. Trimming left V 6 bases short and J 6 bases short, with 12 bases between. The germline CDR1 and CDR2 sequences are KGHSH and LQKENI. Written as DNA, the CDR3 is TGTGCCAGCTCCCAGACAGGACGTAATTCACCCCTCCACTTT. Translation: CASSQTGRNSPLHF. The variable domain in full, with the rest retrieved from reference TRBV18 and TRBJ1-6, is NAGVMQNPRHLVRRRGQEARLRCSPMKGHSHVYWYRQLPEEGLKFMVYLQKENIIDESGMPKERFSAEFPKEGPSILRIQQVVRGDSAAYFCASSQTGRNSPLHFGNGTRLTVT.

The CDR3 reads CATSGGIDEKLFF. The CDR3 region has the DNA TGTGCCACTTCTGGGGGAATCGATGAAAAACTGTTTTTT. The chain carries TRBV10-3 and TRBJ1-4, with a weak D call TRBD1 (5 bases). This CDR3 has 13 amino acids. CDR1 and CDR2 from the germline V gene are ENHRY and SYGVKD. The V end lost 10 bases, the J end lost 6 bases, and 15 bases lay between the germline ends.

The rearrangement joins TRBV4-3 to TRBJ1-1, with no clear D. The CDR3 sequence is 17 residues long. Germline V gene sequence: CDR1 LGHNA, CDR2 YSLEER. Trimming stripped 0 bases from V and 6 bases from J, with 20 bases between. The CDR3 loop is CASSQDFRGIRRAEAFF. The CDR3 bases are TGCGCCAGCAGCCAAGATTTTAGAGGGATCAGGAGGGCTGAAGCTTTCTTT.

This clone was picked up one time. The genes are TRBV29-1 and TRBJ2-2, with 9 bases matching TRBD1. V shed 1 base and J 6 bases; nucleotides not matched to a gene: 3. The germline CDR1 and CDR2 sequences are SQVTM and ANQGSEA. The CDR3 covers 14 residues. The CDR3 region is CSVEGTGEPGELFF. Here the CDR3 DNA reads TGCAGCGTTGAAGGGACAGGGGAACCCGGGGAGCTGTTTTTT.

This clone was recorded only once. The gene calls are TRBV7-9 and TRBJ2-5; possible D gene TRBD1, 5 bases. V gave up 5 bases and J gave up 3 bases, with 25 bases separating them. The CDR3 loop spans 18 amino acids. The V gene's germline CDR1 is SEHNR and CDR2 FQNEAQ (reference sequence). The CDR3 nucleotides read TGTGCCAGCAGCCCTCAGGCAGGGAAGAATTCTCCCGAAGAGACCCAGTACTTC. Residues: CASSPQAGKNSPEETQYF.

As DNA, the CDR3 is TGCAGCGTTTTAAGGGACCAGTTTTACGAGCAGTACTTC. Its protein is CSVLRDQFYEQYF. The chain carries TRBV29-1 and TRBJ2-7; D could derive from TRBD1 or TRBD2 (5 bases each). CDR3 length: 13 amino acids. Germline V gene sequence: CDR1 SQVTM, CDR2 ANQGSEA. Deletions cut 5 bases from V and 4 bases from J, with 15 bases between.

Here the CDR3 DNA reads TGCGCCAGCAGCTTGGGGGACGGGACCTACGAGCAGTACTTC. This translates into CASSLGDGTYEQYF. The chain recombines TRBV5-1 with TRBJ2-7; D may match TRBD1 or TRBD2 (5 bases each). The V end lost 0 bases, the J end lost 2 bases, and 9 bases lay between the germline ends. From germline, CDR1 is SGHRS and CDR2 YFSETQ. CDR3 size: 14 residues.

The V gene is TRBV11-1, the J gene TRBJ2-2, with D possibly TRBD1 on 6 matching bases. The V end was cut by 3 bases, the J end by 7 bases, with 9 bases between. CDR3 length equals 13 residues. Germline V CDR1 and CDR2: SGHAT, FQDESV (reference sequence). The CDR3 nucleotides are TGTGCCAGCAGCTTGGAGACAGGCGGGGAGCTGTTTTTT. Translated, it gives CASSLETGGELFF.

The genes are TRBV5-5 and TRBJ1-1; 7 nucleotides align to TRBD1. Germline CDR1 SGHKS, CDR2 YYEKEE (reference sequence). Germline trimming cut 3 bases from V and 3 bases from J; bases unmatched to any gene: 8. CDR3 length: 15 amino acids. The CDR3 coding sequence is TGTGCCAGCAGCTACCCGGGACAGACGCACACTGAAGCTTTCTTT. Translation: CASSYPGQTHTEAFF. The full variable domain, rest sourced from reference TRBV5-5 and TRBJ1-1, is DAGVTQSPTHLIKTRGQQVTLRCSPISGHKSVSWYQQVLGQGPQFIFQYYEKEERGRGNFPDRFSARQFPNYSSELNVNALLLGDSALYLCASSYPGQTHTEAFFGQGTRLTVV.

The V gene is TRBV27, the J gene TRBJ2-3; tentative D call: TRBD2 (7 bases). There are 18 residues in the CDR3. Germline V gene lookup returns CDR1 MNHEY and CDR2 SMNVEV (reference sequence). Trimming removed 0 bases at V and 4 bases at J, with 20 bases between. The CDR3: CASSLSEGRGPAADTQYF. The CDR3 DNA sequence: TGTGCCAGCAGTTTATCTGAGGGGCGGGGGCCGGCGGCAGATACGCAGTATTTT.

This clone was counted between two and nine times. J is TRBJ2-3 and V is TRBV5-1; TRBD2 agrees at 10 bases. CDR3 length equals 16 residues. V was pared by 0 bases and J by 5 bases, with 6 bases of the junction left unmatched. Germline CDR1 and CDR2: SGHRS and YFSETQ. The chain's CDR3 is CASSLASSGSKDTQYF. The CDR3, as DNA: TGCGCCAGCAGCTTGGCGTCTAGCGGGAGTAAAGATACGCAGTATTTT.

This chain connects TRBV15 to TRBJ2-1; D remains unclear. V lost 6 bases and J 8 bases, leaving 26 bases between the germline ends. Looked up from germline, CDR1 is LNHNV and CDR2 is YYDKDF (reference sequence). The CDR3 sequence is 17 residues long. CDR3 DNA: TGTGCCACCAGGACAACCCAGAGCCGGTCAATTGCCCATGAGCAGTTCTTC. Its protein product is CATRTTQSRSIAHEQFF.

The rearrangement links TRBV5-4 to TRBJ2-1, with 8 bases that match TRBD1. Germline V gives CDR1 SGHNT, CDR2 YYREEE (reference sequence). The CDR3 covers 15 residues. The V segment lost 0 bases and the J segment 7 bases; nucleotides outside the gene matches: 6. CDR3 residues: CASSLGTGRWNEQFF. The CDR3 DNA sequence: TGTGCCAGCAGCTTGGGGACAGGGAGATGGAATGAGCAGTTCTTC.

The chain combines TRBV28 with TRBJ1-4, with a tentative D call TRBD1 (5 bases). CDR3 length: 16 amino acids. The V gene's germline CDR1 is MDHEN and CDR2 SYDVKM. V lost 2 bases, J lost 0 bases, and 10 bases lay in between. CDR3 nucleotide sequence: TGTGCCAGCAGTTTAGGATGGGGGGCAACTAATGAAAAACTGTTTTTT. The encoded protein is CASSLGWGATNEKLFF.

The chain is built from TRBV7-3 and TRBJ1-2; possibly TRBD1 for D (6 bases). Trimming shortened V by 0 bases and J by 6 bases, and 8 bases separated the two germline ends. The germline V gene has CDR1 SGHTA and CDR2 FQGTGA. The CDR3 is 13 amino acids. The CDR3 loop is CASSLTGGDGYTF. DNA of the CDR3: TGTGCCAGCAGCTTAACAGGGGGAGATGGCTACACCTTC.

The genes are TRBV6-5 and TRBJ1-1; unclear D gene. Trimming pared 5 bases from V and 3 bases from J, leaving 10 bases between. From germline, CDR1 is MNHEY and CDR2 SVGAGI. The CDR3 covers 13 residues. The CDR3 region is CASSRTAYTEAFF. The CDR3 DNA is TGTGCCAGCAGTAGGACGGCCTACACTGAAGCTTTCTTT.

V usage is TRBV4-1 and J usage is TRBJ2-3; D remains ambiguous. Germline V CDR1 and CDR2: MGHRA, YSYEKL. V was cut by 2 bases and J by 0 bases, with 12 bases left in between. The CDR3 consists of 16 residues. DNA of the CDR3: TGCGCCAGCAGCCAAACGGACGGCCCTAGCACAGATACGCAGTATTTT. Encoded protein: CASSQTDGPSTDTQYF.